This T cell receptor (beta chain) is drawn from a study of blood T cell repertoires in COVID-19. Study at large: The cDNA or gDNA used as material had been derived from T cells, B-cell-depleted T cells, or PBMCs.

Ages ranged from about 18 to 89 years, with residence in 24 US areas. Cohorts were determined from participant-reported clinical history. Germline V gene lookup returns CDR1 MGHRA and CDR2 YSYEKL. The CDR3 runs 17 residues. The V segment lost 0 bases and the J segment 6 bases; nucleotides outside the gene matches: 11. In the study's own analysis: Using reference gene primer amplification, nucleated cell counts were estimated. TCRdb's table, derived via immunoSEQ multiplex PCR, lists solely in-frame clones and lacks some. That table is the source of V, J and clone size, and D and trimming were worked out from the DNA. The sample contains 150,000 to 200,000 clones, over 70% of which appear only once.

What was sequenced was PBMCs or T cells enriched from blood (not recorded which). The sequence derives from a woman in her thirties or forties with acute COVID-19. The rearrangement uses TRBV4-1 and TRBJ1-2; 9 bases agree with TRBD1. The CDR3: CASSQDGGTGMGDGYTF. DNA for the CDR3: TGCGCCAGCAGCCAAGATGGGGGGACAGGGATGGGGGATGGCTACACCTTC.